This passage covers 2 T cell receptor beta chains from one sample sequenced in a study of blood T cell repertoires in COVID-19. This table comes from immunoSEQ multiplex PCR, and its TCRdb copy is limited to in-frame clones, with some not included. Of tens of thousands of clones listed, more than 90% are singletons. Sequenced input: peripheral blood. These receptors all come from a man aged 70-80 years with active or convalescent COVID-19.

V usage is TRBV7-9 and J usage is TRBJ1-2, with D perhaps matching TRBD1 (6 bases). The V end was cut by 3 bases, the J end by 2 bases, with 10 bases between. The CDR3 contains 14 residues. The germline V gene has CDR1 SEHNR and CDR2 FQNEAQ (reference sequence). This CDR3 is CASSLPTGNYGYTF. The CDR3 coding sequence is TGTGCCAGCAGCTTGCCGACAGGAAACTATGGCTACACCTTC.

This sequence joins TRBV7-2 and TRBJ2-5; D is perhaps TRBD2 (6 bases). The CDR3 is made up of 15 amino acids. Germline V gives CDR1 SGHTA, CDR2 FQGNSA. Trimming removed 6 bases from V and 2 bases from J, with 16 bases in between. Here the CDR3 DNA reads TGTGCCAGCAGGCCCCATTTGGCGGGGCAAGAGACCCAGTACTTC. Its protein product is CASRPHLAGQETQYF.